These 14 T cell receptor beta chains were sequenced from one sample in a study of T cells in Graves' hyperthyroidism and ophthalmopathy. Researchers amplified the TCR beta CDR3 regions from RNA transcripts. The HTBI primer set was used in a first-round RT-PCR of the TCR CDR3. Each CDR3 protein is one row after TCRdb ran MiXCR on the multiplex PCR reads. The sample lists a few hundred thousand distinct CDR3 sequences, roughly an eighth occurring once. Sequencing used blood. The receptors derive from a woman aged 35 to 49 with Graves' ophthalmopathy.

This clonotype appeared many times. CDR3 region: CASSLTGTNYEQYF. CDR3 nucleotides: TGTGCCAGCAGCCTTACCGGGACTAACTACGAGCAGTACTTC. V and J are TRBV28 and TRBJ2-7; 7 bases are a match to TRBD2. The CDR3 is 14 amino acids. V trimming: 6 bases; J trimming: 3 bases; junction bases outside the gene matches: 8. Germline assignment: CDR1 MDHEN and CDR2 SYDVKM. Full variable domain (missing parts from reference TRBV28 and TRBJ2-7): DVKVTQSSRYLVKRTGEKVFLECVQDMDHENMFWYRQDPGLGLRLIYFSYDVKMKEKGDIPEGYSVSREKKERFSLILESASTNQTSMYLCASSLTGTNYEQYFGPGTRLTVT.

This clonotype was picked up many times. The J gene is TRBJ2-1, the V gene TRBV29-1; D gene ambiguous. V gave up 7 bases and J gave up 10 bases, with 11 bases separating them. The CDR3 runs 10 residues. CDR1 is SQVTM and CDR2 is ANQGSEA in the germline V gene. CDR3 protein: CSGQGSEQFF. The CDR3 coding sequence is TGCAGCGGCCAAGGGTCCGAGCAGTTCTTC.

This clonotype was recorded a few times. The V call is TRBV4-1, the J call TRBJ1-5, with no clear D. This CDR3 is 15 amino acids long. The V end lost 1 base, the J end lost 4 bases, and 11 bases lay between the germline ends. Germline V gene sequence: CDR1 MGHRA, CDR2 YSYEKL. In DNA form, the CDR3 reads TGCGCCAGCAGCCAAGGCGGCCGGTCGAATCAGCCCCAGCATTTT. Its translation: CASSQGGRSNQPQHF.

The chain combines TRBV5-8 with TRBJ1-2; D call uncertain. The CDR3 totals 13 residues. Germline CDR1 reads SGHTS; CDR2 reads YDEGEE. The germline V and J ends were trimmed by 0 bases and 3 bases, with 6 bases remaining between them. CDR3 sequence reads: CASSLERDYGYTF. CDR3 in DNA: TGTGCCAGCAGCTTGGAAAGGGACTATGGCTACACCTTC.

To note about this clonotype: Since a much larger clone is just one base distant, this may be a read error. This chain connects TRBV6-1 to TRBJ2-5; 7 positions agree with TRBD2. The V segment lost 8 bases and the J segment 4 bases; nucleotides outside the gene matches: 10. Germline CDR1 and CDR2: MNHNS and SASEGT. The CDR3 length is 14 residues. The CDR3 DNA reads as TGTGCCAGCGACAATCGGGGGGTGCTAGAGACCCAGTACTTC. It specifies CASDNRGVLETQYF.

This clonotype was counted many times. The DNA of the CDR3 is TGTGCCAGCAGTTTATACAGGTATCGTAAGTCCACTGAAGCTTTCTTT. The encoded protein is CASSLYRYRKSTEAFF. The J gene is TRBJ1-1, the V gene TRBV28; possible D gene TRBD1, 5 bases. V dropped 1 base and J dropped 4 bases, with 16 bases sitting between them. The CDR3 is made up of 16 amino acids. Per the germline V gene, CDR1 is MDHEN and CDR2 is SYDVKM. The variable domain in full, with the rest retrieved from reference TRBV28 and TRBJ1-1, is DVKVTQSSRYLVKRTGEKVFLECVQDMDHENMFWYRQDPGLGLRLIYFSYDVKMKEKGDIPEGYSVSREKKERFSLILESASTNQTSMYLCASSLYRYRKSTEAFFGQGTRLTVV.

This clonotype was recorded at least ten times. The V and J genes are TRBV28 and TRBJ1-1; no clear D gene. Germline V gene data show CDR1 as MDHEN and CDR2 as SYDVKM. The CDR3 loop spans 11 amino acids. V lost 7 bases and J lost 4, with 7 bases in between. CDR3 sequence: CASIDVTEAFF. For the CDR3, the DNA is TGTGCCAGCATCGATGTCACTGAAGCTTTCTTT.

V gene TRBV2 combines with J gene TRBJ2-1, with a tentative D call TRBD2 (5 bases). The CDR3 sequence is 15 residues long. Germline CDR1 reads SNHLY; CDR2 reads FYNNEI. The V gene lost 2 bases and the J gene lost 2 bases, with 10 bases spanning the gap. CDR3 coding DNA: TGTGCCAGCAGTGAATGTCGGGGAACCTACAATGAGCAGTTCTTC. This sequence encodes CASSECRGTYNEQFF.

The J gene is TRBJ1-2, the V gene TRBV12-3 or TRBV12-4; the D gene is possibly TRBD1 (6 bases). With 3 bases removed from V and 8 bases from J, the gap between germline ends came to 13 bases. This CDR3 spans 13 amino acids. The CDR3 DNA reads as TGTGCCAGCAGTTTTTCCTCAGGGGCCGGCTACACCTTC. This gives the protein CASSFSSGAGYTF.

Many counts were recorded for this clonotype. The chain employs TRBV10-2 and TRBJ2-2, with 12 bases lining up with TRBD2. The CDR3 contains 19 residues. Unmatched junction bases numbered 15, after V lost 6 bases and J lost 4 bases. Germline CDR1 and CDR2: WSHSY and SAAADI. DNA for the CDR3: TGCGCCAGCAGGGGAGATACCTGGACTAGCGGGACGGGCACCGGGGAGCTGTTTTTT. It specifies CASRGDTWTSGTGTGELFF.

There are many counts of this clonotype. This chain links TRBV4-2 with TRBJ2-3; no clear D gene. The V and J ends lost 0 bases and 6 bases respectively, with 7 bases between them. The CDR3 runs to 13 residues. Germline values: CDR1 LGHNA, CDR2 YNFKEQ. CDR3: CASSQESRDTQYF. The CDR3 nucleotides are TGTGCCAGCAGCCAAGAGAGTCGGGATACGCAGTATTTT.

This clonotype was picked up many times. The chain joins TRBV28 to TRBJ2-2, with D hard to call. This CDR3 comprises 12 residues. Between the trimmed V and J ends, which lost 5 bases and 5 bases, there was a span of 6 bases. In germline, CDR1 is MDHEN, CDR2 SYDVKM. The CDR3 DNA is TGTGCCAGCAGTGATTCTACCGGGGAGCTGTTTTTT. Its protein is CASSDSTGELFF.

This clonotype was recorded at least ten times. The chain is built from TRBV11-2 and TRBJ1-6; D uncertain. V shed 5 bases and J shed 8 bases, with 10 bases lying between them. The germline V gene has CDR1 SGHAT and CDR2 FQNNGV. This CDR3 has 13 amino acids. In nucleotides, the CDR3 is TGTGCCAGCAGCATCTACGGAGATTCACCCCTCCACTTT. This sequence encodes CASSIYGDSPLHF.

J is TRBJ1-1 and V is TRBV9; D may be TRBD1 (6 bases). With 4 bases removed from V and 10 bases from J, the gap between germline ends came to 26 bases. The CDR3 loop spans 16 amino acids. Germline V gene lookup returns CDR1 SGDLS and CDR2 YYNGEE. The CDR3 DNA follows: TGTGCCAGCAGCCGACAGGCCGAATCCCCCACTGGTAGAGCTTTCTTT. Amino acids: CASSRQAESPTGRAFF.